The 5 T cell receptor beta chains listed next were all sequenced from one sample in a study of type 1 regulatory T cells. General study points: Tr1 cells had a more restricted TCR repertoire than non-Tr1 cells.

No antigen is known for these receptors. MiXCR, applied by TCRdb to the reads, yields one record per CDR3 protein. The table lists about 71,000 distinct CDR3 sequences, 20% to 25% of them singletons. The material sequenced was cultured type 1 regulatory T (Tr1) cells, either the whole culture or a sorted fraction (not recorded which). These TCRs come from a human donor in good health.

The chain combines TRBV12-3 or TRBV12-4 with TRBJ1-4; the D gene is possibly TRBD1 (5 bases). The CDR3 is 14 residues long. Trimming took off 5 bases at V and 4 bases at J, with 11 bases between the two ends. The CDR3 protein is CASSQGTHNEKLFF. For the CDR3, the DNA is TGTGCCAGCAGTCAGGGAACCCATAATGAAAAACTGTTTTTT.

This clonotype occurred many times. The CDR3 DNA is TGCAGTGCTAGACGTCGCCATGAGCAGTTCTTC. As protein: CSARRRHEQFF. The chain carries TRBV20-1 and TRBJ2-1; D not resolved. V was cut by 2 bases and J by 8 bases, with 7 bases left in between. CDR1 and CDR2 (germline): DFQATT, SNEGSKA (reference sequence). The CDR3 covers 11 residues.

The sample holds many counts of this clonotype. The chain links TRBV20-1 to TRBJ2-7; 8 nucleotides align to TRBD2. The V gene end was trimmed by 6 bases and the J gene end by 6 bases; junction bases not matched to a gene: 10. CDR3 length equals 13 residues. Germline V gene lookup returns CDR1 DFQATT and CDR2 SNEGSKA (reference sequence). CDR3: CSAHGTRVGEQYF. The CDR3 DNA sequence: TGCAGTGCGCACGGGACTAGAGTCGGCGAGCAGTACTTC.

This chain uses TRBV12-3 or TRBV12-4 with TRBJ2-7, with D tentatively TRBD1 (5 bases). This CDR3 is 14 amino acids long. Trimming stripped 6 bases from V and 0 bases from J, with 12 bases between. The CDR3 DNA follows: TGTGCCAGCAGCCTTCTAGGGGTCTCCTACGAGCAGTACTTC. Protein: CASSLLGVSYEQYF.

This clonotype was seen many times. The chain uses TRBV29-1 and TRBJ2-1; the D gene is possibly TRBD2 (6 bases). The CDR3 has 13 residues. The V end lost 1 base, the J end lost 10 bases, and 14 bases lay between the germline ends. Germline values: CDR1 SQVTM, CDR2 ANQGSEA. The chain's CDR3 is CSVEGDASVEQFF. Here the CDR3 DNA reads TGCAGCGTTGAAGGGGACGCTAGCGTAGAGCAGTTCTTC.